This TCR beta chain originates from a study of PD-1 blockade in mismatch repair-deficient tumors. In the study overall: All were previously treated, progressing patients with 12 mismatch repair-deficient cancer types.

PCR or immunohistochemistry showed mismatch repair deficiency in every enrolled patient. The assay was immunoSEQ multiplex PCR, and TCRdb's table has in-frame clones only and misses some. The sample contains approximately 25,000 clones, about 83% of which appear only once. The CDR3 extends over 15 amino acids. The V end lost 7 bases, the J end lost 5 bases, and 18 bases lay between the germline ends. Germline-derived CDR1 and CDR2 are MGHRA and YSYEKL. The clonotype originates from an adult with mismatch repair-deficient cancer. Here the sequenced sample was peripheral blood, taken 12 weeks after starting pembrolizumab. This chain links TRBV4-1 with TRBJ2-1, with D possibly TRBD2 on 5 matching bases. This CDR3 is CASTPLGSPDNEQFF. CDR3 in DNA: TGCGCCAGCACTCCTCTGGGGAGCCCGGACAATGAGCAGTTCTTC.